The present entry profiles one T cell receptor beta chain with its context. Its antigen is unidentified. The data were obtained in a study of response to subunit inactivated influenza vaccine. Overall study findings and caveats: Authors suggested each seasonal influenza vaccination recruits few new T cells.

TCRdb analysed the RT-PCR reads with MiXCR anew, one entry per CDR3 protein. The sample yields some 500,000 distinct CDR3 sequences, roughly 13% seen once. This clonotype was obtained from a man in his fifties or sixties who received an inactivated influenza vaccine. The material sequenced was PBMCs from blood, taken 40 to 50 days after vaccination.

This chain's CDR3 is CASSEVGGPRGEQYF. In DNA, the CDR3 is TGCGCCAGCAGTGAGGTGGGGGGACCCCGGGGCGAGCAGTACTTC. The V call is TRBV10-2, the J call TRBJ2-7; D might be TRBD2 (6 bases). Germline V gene sequence: CDR1 WSHSY, CDR2 SAAADI. V was shortened by 2 bases and J by 6 bases, with 17 bases between the two germline ends. There are 15 residues in the CDR3.